What follows are 11 T cell receptor beta chains derived from one specimen sequenced in a study of OX40 agonist ivuxolimab in advanced cancers. Assay: immunoSEQ multiplex PCR; the TCRdb copy retains only in-frame clones and omits some. The data hold some 87,000 clones, with roughly 87% observed a single time. The starting material was CD4+ or CD8+ T cells sorted from blood, obtained in a trial of the OX40 agonist ivuxolimab. These receptors all stem from an adult with an advanced solid tumor such as melanoma, head and neck, liver or kidney cancer.

This clone turned up a few times. The J gene is TRBJ2-1, the V gene TRBV5-4; the match to TRBD2 covers 14 bases. Germline V gives CDR1 SGHNT, CDR2 YYREEE (reference sequence). The CDR3 spans 16 residues. The junction had 8 bases not matched to a gene; V was cut back by 3 bases and J by 9 bases. The CDR3 is CASSSPGLAGVGEQFF. In DNA form, the CDR3 reads TGTGCCAGCAGCTCCCCGGGACTAGCGGGAGTGGGTGAGCAGTTCTTC.

The chain recombines TRBV6-1 with TRBJ1-1; 7 nucleotides align to TRBD1. The germline CDR1 and CDR2 sequences are MNHNS and SASEGT. V lost 8 bases and J lost 3; bases outside the gene matches: 9. This CDR3 has 14 residues. CDR3 sequence (DNA): TGTGCCAGCGTAGACAGGGACCCAGACACTGAAGCTTTCTTT. This gives the protein CASVDRDPDTEAFF.

In nucleotides, the CDR3 is TGTGCCATCAGTGAGGCGCAAGAGACCCAGTACTTC. Translation: CAISEAQETQYF. The gene calls are TRBV10-3 and TRBJ2-5; D is undetermined. CDR3 size: 12 residues. Deletions cut 2 bases from V and 2 bases from J, with 3 bases between. Germline V CDR1 and CDR2: ENHRY, SYGVKD.

This sequence joins TRBV7-8 and TRBJ1-1; D uncertain. Trimming shortened V by 2 bases and J by 1 base, and 14 bases separated the two germline ends. CDR1 is SGHVS and CDR2 is FQNEAQ in the germline V gene. The CDR3 loop spans 16 amino acids. The DNA for the CDR3 is TGTGCCAGCAGCTTACTCATCGGCCCTAAGAACACTGAAGCTTTCTTT. It codes for CASSLLIGPKNTEAFF.

The CDR3 loop is CASSQVKGTYEQYF. CDR3 nucleotide sequence: TGCGCCAGCAGCCAGGTAAAGGGGACGTACGAGCAGTACTTC. The chain joins TRBV4-1 to TRBJ2-7; possibly TRBD1 or TRBD2 for D (5 bases each). CDR3 size: 14 residues. V was shortened by 3 bases and J by 4 bases, with 13 bases between the two germline ends. Germline-derived CDR1 and CDR2 are MGHRA and YSYEKL.

The rearrangement links TRBV5-4 to TRBJ2-7; D gene ambiguous. V lost 9 bases and J 4 bases, leaving 8 bases between the germline ends. Germline loops: CDR1 SGHNT, CDR2 YYREEE (reference sequence). This CDR3 has 10 amino acids. For the CDR3, the DNA is TGTGCCACCACCCCATACGAGCAGTACTTC. Protein sequence: CATTPYEQYF.

The chain employs TRBV11-3 and TRBJ2-1; D may match TRBD1 or TRBD2 (5 bases each). The germline gives CDR1 SGHNT, CDR2 YENEEA. V was clipped by 5 bases and J by 5 bases, with 13 bases between them. The CDR3 is 14 amino acids. The CDR3 here is CASSLLGVNNEQFF. As DNA, the CDR3 is TGTGCCAGCAGCCTCTTGGGGGTAAACAATGAGCAGTTCTTC.

The chain uses TRBV18 and TRBJ2-1; D is undetermined. The CDR3 spans 11 residues. Germline V gene data show CDR1 as KGHSH and CDR2 as LQKENI. Trimming pared 2 bases from V and 7 bases from J, leaving 3 bases between. CDR3 nucleotide sequence: TGTGCCAGCTCACCAACTAATGAGCAGTTCTTC. Its protein product is CASSPTNEQFF.

The chain is built from TRBV27 and TRBJ1-1; D is unclear. This CDR3 has 13 amino acids. Germline CDR1 is MNHEY and CDR2 is SMNVEV (reference sequence). Trimming shortened V by 2 bases and J by 1 base, and 5 bases separated the two germline ends. CDR3: CASSLRENTEAFF. The CDR3 nucleotides are TGTGCCAGCAGTTTAAGGGAGAACACTGAAGCTTTCTTT.

This sequence joins TRBV28 and TRBJ2-7, with TRBD2 as a possible D gene (5 bases). Trimming shortened V by 4 bases and J by 1 base, and 11 bases separated the two germline ends. The CDR3 is made up of 14 amino acids. The germline gives CDR1 MDHEN, CDR2 SYDVKM. The CDR3 nucleotides are TGTGCCAGCAGTTATCCCCCGGGATCCTACGAGCAGTACTTC. Amino acid sequence: CASSYPPGSYEQYF.

The genes are TRBV30 and TRBJ2-5; a possible D gene is TRBD1 (5 bases). V was shortened by 7 bases and J by 5 bases, with 23 bases between the two germline ends. The germline V gene encodes CDR1 GTSNPN and CDR2 SVGIG (reference sequence). The CDR3 extends over 15 amino acids. The CDR3 DNA sequence: TGTGCCTACCGTTACAAGGTGGCAGGGTCGGAGACCCAGTACTTC. Its translation is CAYRYKVAGSETQYF.